These 10 T cell receptor beta chains came from one sample sequenced in a study of glioma-infiltrating T cells. The iRepertoire nested amplicon-rescue multiplex PCR amplified TCR alpha and beta CDR3s from RNA. Using its own MiXCR run on the multiplex PCR reads, TCRdb lists one record per CDR3 protein. The sample has about 110,000 distinct CDR3 sequences; 25% to 30% are singletons. Sequenced sample: glioma tissue, nonneoplastic brain tissue, or PBMCs (not recorded which). These receptor sequences come from a human donor with low-grade glioma or glioblastoma, undergoing nonglioma brain surgery, or in good health (not recorded which).

This clonotype has at least ten counts. V gene TRBV7-2 combines with J gene TRBJ2-3; perhaps TRBD1 as D (5 bases). The CDR3 extends over 14 amino acids. Trimming left V 5 bases short and J 1 base short, with 10 bases between. The V gene's germline CDR1 is SGHTA and CDR2 FQGNSA. DNA for the CDR3: TGTGCCAGCAGCGCCCAAGGGGGCACAGATACGCAGTATTTT. Amino acid sequence: CASSAQGGTDTQYF.

Comments on this clonotype: The CDR3 does not end in the conserved phenylalanine or tryptophan, so this is likely a read error. The chain is built from TRBV24-1 and TRBJ1-1; TRBD1 matches at 10 bases. The CDR3 contains 14 residues. Trimming removed 7 bases from V and 2 bases from J; junction bases left unmatched: 3. Germline V CDR1 and CDR2: KGHDR, SFDVKD. The CDR3 sequence is CATRWTGGNTEAFS. The DNA of the CDR3 is TGTGCCACCAGATGGACAGGGGGAAACACTGAAGCTTTCTCT.

As regards this clonotype: Being one base from a much bigger clone, this may be a read error. This CDR3 is missing its conserved last phenylalanine or tryptophan, likely due to a read error. This chain joins TRBV11-1 and TRBJ2-1; D not certain. CDR1 and CDR2 from the germline V gene are SGHAT and FQDESV (reference sequence). The CDR3 totals 15 residues. The germline V and J ends were trimmed by 1 base and 0 bases, with 7 bases remaining between them. In DNA, the CDR3 is TGTGCCAGCAGCTTAGTAATGAGCTCCTACAATGAGCAGTTCATC. Its translation: CASSLVMSSYNEQFI.

This clonotype came up a few times. The chain employs TRBV12-3 or TRBV12-4 and TRBJ1-6; D uncertain. The CDR3 covers 16 residues. The V and J ends lost 1 base and 0 bases respectively, with 7 bases between them. CDR3 in amino acids: CASSLDGGSYNSPLHF. Written as DNA, the CDR3 is TGTGCCAGCAGTTTAGACGGCGGCTCCTATAATTCACCCCTCCACTTT.

This clonotype was counted ten times or more. V and J are TRBV2 and TRBJ1-2, with a weak D call TRBD1 (6 bases). The V end lost 7 bases, the J end lost 3 bases, and 27 bases lay between the germline ends. CDR3 length equals 18 residues. In germline, CDR1 is SNHLY, CDR2 FYNNEI. CDR3 residues: CASTNPQAGGNVDYGYTF. The CDR3 DNA reads TGTGCCAGCACCAACCCCCAGGCGGGGGGCAACGTGGACTATGGCTACACCTTC.

Only a few counts were recorded for this clonotype. V and J are TRBV10-3 and TRBJ2-7, with D uncertain. Germline CDR1 ENHRY, CDR2 SYGVKD. Trimming took 6 bases from V and 3 from J, leaving 12 bases between them. This CDR3 comprises 13 residues. The CDR3 loop is CAIRLDTNYEQYF. The CDR3 DNA is TGTGCCATCAGACTTGACACCAACTACGAGCAGTACTTC.

The table lists this clonotype with a few counts. The chain joins TRBV6-2 or TRBV6-3 to TRBJ2-7, with 8 bases identical to TRBD2. After removal of 2 bases from V and 3 bases from J, the junction contained 6 bases not matched to a gene. CDR1 is MNHEY and CDR2 is SVGEGT in the germline V gene. The CDR3 length is 15 residues. The CDR3 coding sequence is TGTGCCAGCAGTTACACGGGGACTAGTAGCTACGAGCAGTACTTC. Translated, it gives CASSYTGTSSYEQYF.

The sample holds many counts of this clonotype. The chain joins TRBV7-9 to TRBJ2-1, with 7 positions matching TRBD2. This CDR3 has 15 amino acids. Germline CDR1 and CDR2: SEHNR and FQNEAQ (reference sequence). The ends lost 7 bases at V and 9 bases at J; junction bases unmatched: 15. Written as DNA, the CDR3 is TGTGCCAGCACCGATATGAGTCGCGGGAGACGTGAGCAGTTCTTC. Translating it yields CASTDMSRGRREQFF.

This clonotype was seen repeatedly, ten times or more. The CDR3 reads CASSPYRSTGDTQYF. DNA of the CDR3: TGTGCCAGCAGTCCCTACCGCTCGACAGGGGATACGCAGTATTTT. This chain links TRBV27 with TRBJ2-3; 7 positions agree with TRBD1. The CDR3 runs 15 residues. Trimming cost V 5 bases and J 6 bases; bases outside gene matches: 11. CDR1 and CDR2 (germline): MNHEY, SMNVEV (reference sequence).

With regard to this clonotype: A much larger clone lies a single base off, so this may be a read error. The V call is TRBV28, the J call TRBJ2-7; 8 bases map to TRBD2. There are 15 residues in the CDR3. Germline V gene lookup returns CDR1 MDHEN and CDR2 SYDVKM. With V trimmed by 3 bases and J by 1 base, 5 bases remained unmatched. CDR3 residues: CASSFKRELSYEQYF. In DNA form, the CDR3 reads TGTGCCAGCAGTTTTAAGCGGGAGCTGTCCTACGAGCAGTACTTC.